This is a list of T cell receptor beta chains from one sample in a study of blood T cell repertoires in COVID-19. Measured with immunoSEQ multiplex PCR; TCRdb has only the in-frame clones, and not every one. This table has about 51,000 clones, roughly 87% appearing once. Sequenced: peripheral blood. Source of these receptors: a man aged 50 or older with active COVID-19. The CDR3 runs from the conserved cysteine through the conserved F or W. A D gene is named only where the DNA matches it firmly. Clone size is not always given. Where it is, it says once, few, many or a class for expanded clones.

d_call	clone_size	j_call	v_call	cdr3_aa	cdr3_nt
-	-	TRBJ1-6	TRBV6-2/TRBV6-3	CASSYPLDMEKSPLHF	TGTGCCAGCAGTTACCCGCTGGACATGGAGAAATCACCCCTCCACTTT
-	-	TRBJ2-7	TRBV27	CASSVSGYEQYF	TGTGCCAGCAGTGTTAGCGGCTACGAGCAGTACTTC
-	-	TRBJ2-2	TRBV9	CASSSSGELFF	TGTGCCAGCAGCTCGTCCGGGGAGCTGTTTTTT
TRBD1	-	TRBJ2-3	TRBV7-6	CASSALTGTDTQYF	TGTGCCAGCAGCGCCTTGACAGGGACAGATACGCAGTATTTT
-	-	TRBJ2-7	TRBV4-1	CASSQVGTTYEQYF	TGCGCCAGCAGCCAAGTCGGCACTACCTACGAGCAGTACTTC
-	-	TRBJ2-5	TRBV5-4	CASSKGGQETQYF	TGTGCCAGCAGTAAGGGGGGGCAGGAGACCCAGTACTTC
-	-	TRBJ1-3	TRBV6-1	CASSEGTSVSGNTIYF	TGTGCCAGCAGTGAAGGGACTTCCGTCTCTGGAAACACCATATATTTT
-	-	TRBJ1-2	TRBV4-1	CASSQVNRVYGYTF	TGCGCCAGCAGCCAAGTCAACAGGGTTTATGGCTACACCTTC
-	few	TRBJ2-5	TRBV19	CASSISGSETQYF	TGTGCCAGTAGTATATCGGGGTCGGAGACCCAGTACTTC
TRBD1	-	TRBJ2-3	TRBV5-1	CASSLRGQVTDTQYF	TGCGCCAGCAGCTTGCGGGGACAGGTAACAGATACGCAGTATTTT
-	-	TRBJ2-7	TRBV12-3/TRBV12-4	CASSFRRGYEQYF	TGTGCCAGCAGTTTTCGCAGGGGCTACGAGCAGTACTTC
TRBD1	-	TRBJ2-2	TRBV12-5	CASGSRTGAATGELFF	TGTGCTAGTGGTTCCCGGACAGGGGCTGCCACCGGGGAGCTGTTTTTT
TRBD2	-	TRBJ2-5	TRBV7-6	CASSLVALAGGQETQYF	TGTGCCAGCAGCTTAGTGGCGCTAGCGGGGGGACAAGAGACCCAGTACTTC
-	once	TRBJ2-7	TRBV20-1	CSASGAYEQYF	TGCAGTGCTAGCGGGGCCTACGAGCAGTACTTC
TRBD1	few	TRBJ2-7	TRBV2	CASSATGGYYEQYF	TGTGCCAGCAGCGCCACAGGGGGGTATTACGAGCAGTACTTC
TRBD1	-	TRBJ1-2	TRBV18	CASSPSVTGVYGYTF	TGTGCCAGCTCACCTTCGGTAACAGGGGTCTATGGCTACACCTTC
TRBD1	once	TRBJ1-5	TRBV18	CASSEQGNNQPQHF	TGTGCCAGCTCGGAACAGGGGAACAATCAGCCCCAGCATTTT
TRBD1	-	TRBJ2-7	TRBV4-1	CASSQLTGGFEQYF	TGCGCCAGCAGCCAATTGACAGGGGGCTTCGAGCAGTACTTC
-	-	TRBJ1-5	TRBV2	CASRGTSNQPQHF	TGTGCCAGCAGAGGGACAAGCAATCAGCCCCAGCATTTT
-	-	TRBJ1-1	TRBV19	CASIAGAEAFF	TGTGCCAGTATTGCGGGCGCTGAAGCTTTCTTT
-	-	TRBJ2-4	TRBV6-1	CASSEVIGADIQYF	TGTGCCAGCAGTGAAGTGATAGGGGCGGACATTCAGTACTTC
TRBD1	-	TRBJ1-1	TRBV9	CASSVPQGGRTEAFF	TGTGCCAGCAGCGTCCCCCAGGGGGGAAGGACTGAAGCTTTCTTT
TRBD2	-	TRBJ2-3	TRBV2	CASLRLAGGPGGGTQYF	TGTGCCAGCCTCAGACTAGCGGGAGGCCCGGGGGGGGGTACGCAGTATTTT
-	-	TRBJ2-5	TRBV3-1/TRBV3-2	CASSHPGSGETQYF	TGTGCCAGCAGCCACCCAGGTAGCGGAGAGACCCAGTACTTC
TRBD2	-	TRBJ2-7	TRBV7-2	CASSLAGGSYEQYF	TGTGCCAGCAGCTTAGCGGGGGGGTCCTACGAGCAGTACTTC
TRBD1	-	TRBJ2-7	TRBV4-2	CASSHPDRGEQYF	TGTGCCAGCAGCCACCCCGACAGGGGCGAGCAGTACTTC
-	-	TRBJ2-3	TRBV21-1	CAERGGRVGPDTQYF	TGTGCCGAACGGGGCGGGAGAGTCGGACCAGATACGCAGTATTTT
-	-	TRBJ1-2	TRBV7-2	CASSPDTNYGYTF	TGTGCCAGCAGCCCAGACACTAACTATGGCTACACCTTC
TRBD2	-	TRBJ2-3	TRBV2	CASREGGAGLDTQYF	TGTGCCAGCAGAGAGGGAGGGGCCGGGTTAGATACGCAGTATTTT
TRBD1	once	TRBJ1-5	TRBV27	CASALLPGQSNQPQHF	TGTGCCAGCGCCCTCCTCCCGGGACAGAGCAATCAGCCCCAGCATTTT
-	-	TRBJ2-3	TRBV6-5	CASTLDSGLTDTQYF	TGTGCCAGCACCCTCGACAGCGGGCTCACAGATACGCAGTATTTT
-	-	TRBJ1-6	TRBV29-1	CSVAKDADSPLHF	TGCAGCGTCGCAAAAGACGCGGATTCACCCCTCCACTTT
TRBD2	-	TRBJ2-1	TRBV3-1/TRBV3-2	CASSQDPASGASGRTYNEQFF	TGTGCCAGCAGCCAAGATCCCGCAAGTGGAGCTAGCGGGAGAACCTACAATGAGCAGTTCTTC